This record concerns one T cell receptor (beta chain) sequence. Assay used: immunoSEQ multiplex PCR; TCRdb lists only in-frame clones, some missing. Altogether some 1.4 million clones are present, roughly 96% being singletons, with the ten largest covering roughly 1.1%. The sample comes from a study of shared clonotypes between healthy human individuals. The donor population consisted of healthy HIV-negative adults with no recent acute infections or vaccinations. CDR3 length: 11 residues. Deletions cut 0 bases from V and 6 bases from J, with 4 bases between. CDR1 is SGHKS, CDR2 YYEKEE, per germline (reference sequence).

The chain employs TRBV5-5 and TRBJ2-7; D remains ambiguous. The material sequenced was naive CD4+ T cells sorted from blood. Described subset: CD45RA+ positively selected. The receptor comes from a man aged 25-45 years in good health. The CDR3: CASSLAAEQYF. The CDR3 DNA sequence: TGTGCCAGCAGCTTGGCAGCCGAGCAGTACTTC.